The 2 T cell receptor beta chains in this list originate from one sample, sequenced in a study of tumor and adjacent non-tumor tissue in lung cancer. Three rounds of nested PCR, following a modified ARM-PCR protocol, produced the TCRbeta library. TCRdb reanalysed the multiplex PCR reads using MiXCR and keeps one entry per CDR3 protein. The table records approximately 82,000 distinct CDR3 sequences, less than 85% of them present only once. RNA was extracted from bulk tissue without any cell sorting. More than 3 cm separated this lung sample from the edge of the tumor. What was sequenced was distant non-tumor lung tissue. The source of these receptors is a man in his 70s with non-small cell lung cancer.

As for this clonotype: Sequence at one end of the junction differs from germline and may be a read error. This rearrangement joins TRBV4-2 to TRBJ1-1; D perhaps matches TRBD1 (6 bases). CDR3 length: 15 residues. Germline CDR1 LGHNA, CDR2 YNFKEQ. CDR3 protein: CGSCKGVEGGTEAFF. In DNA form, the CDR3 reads TGTGGCAGCTGCAAGGGGGTTGAGGGTGGTACTGAAGCTTTCTTT.

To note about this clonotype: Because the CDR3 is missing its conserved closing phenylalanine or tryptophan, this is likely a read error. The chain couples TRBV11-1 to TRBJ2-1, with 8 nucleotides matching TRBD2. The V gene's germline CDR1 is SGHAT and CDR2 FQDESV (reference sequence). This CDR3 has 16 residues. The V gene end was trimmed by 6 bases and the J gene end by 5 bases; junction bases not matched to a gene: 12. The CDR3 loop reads CASSPLTSGKNNEQFL. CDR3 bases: TGTGCCAGCAGTCCACTAACTAGCGGCAAAAACAATGAGCAGTTCCTC.